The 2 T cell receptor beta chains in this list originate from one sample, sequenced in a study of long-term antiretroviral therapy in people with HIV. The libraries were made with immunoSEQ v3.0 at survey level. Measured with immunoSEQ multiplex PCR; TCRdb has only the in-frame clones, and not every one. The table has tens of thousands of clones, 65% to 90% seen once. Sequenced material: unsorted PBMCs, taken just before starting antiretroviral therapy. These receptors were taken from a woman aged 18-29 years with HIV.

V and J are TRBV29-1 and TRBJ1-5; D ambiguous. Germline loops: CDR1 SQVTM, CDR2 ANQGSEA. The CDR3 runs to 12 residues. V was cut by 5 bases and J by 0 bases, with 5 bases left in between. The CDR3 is CSVRDSNQPQHF. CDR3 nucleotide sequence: TGCAGCGTTAGGGATAGCAATCAGCCCCAGCATTTT.

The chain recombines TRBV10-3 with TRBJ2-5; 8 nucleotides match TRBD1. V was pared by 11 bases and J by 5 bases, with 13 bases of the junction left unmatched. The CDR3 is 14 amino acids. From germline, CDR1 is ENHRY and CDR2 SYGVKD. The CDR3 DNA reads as TGTGCCGTTTCAGGGGGCTTTTCAGAGGAGACCCAGTACTTC. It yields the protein CAVSGGFSEETQYF.